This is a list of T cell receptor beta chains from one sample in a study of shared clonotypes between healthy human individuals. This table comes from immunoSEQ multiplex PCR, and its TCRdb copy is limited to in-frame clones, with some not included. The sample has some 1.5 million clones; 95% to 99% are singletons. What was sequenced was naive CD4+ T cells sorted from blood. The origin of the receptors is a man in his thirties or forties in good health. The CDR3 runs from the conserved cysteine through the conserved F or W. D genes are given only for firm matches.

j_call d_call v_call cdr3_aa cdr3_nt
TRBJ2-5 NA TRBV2 CASSEAVRGQTQYF TGTGCCAGCAGTGAGGCCGTCAGGGGACAGACCCAGTACTTC
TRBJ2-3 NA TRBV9 CASSVQWVADTQYF TGTGCCAGCAGCGTACAGTGGGTGGCAGATACGCAGTATTTT
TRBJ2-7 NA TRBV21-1 CASSKVRVVPYEQYF TGTGCCAGCAGCAAAGTAAGGGTGGTTCCCTACGAGCAGTACTTC
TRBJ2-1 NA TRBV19 CASSLTSGTRNNEQFF TGTGCCAGTAGTTTAACCTCCGGGACCAGAAACAATGAGCAGTTCTTC
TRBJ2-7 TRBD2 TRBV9 CASSVGPGLDYEQYF TGTGCCAGCAGCGTTGGGCCGGGACTAGACTACGAGCAGTACTTC
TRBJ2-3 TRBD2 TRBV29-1 CSVDGTSGSTDTQYF TGCAGCGTTGACGGGACTAGCGGGAGCACAGATACGCAGTATTTT
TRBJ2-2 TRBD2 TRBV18 CASSKGLAANTGELFF TGTGCCAGCTCAAAGGGACTAGCGGCGAACACCGGGGAGCTGTTTTTT
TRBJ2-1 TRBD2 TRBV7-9 CASSVGGLAGVYNEQFF TGTGCCAGCAGCGTAGGAGGGCTAGCGGGAGTCTACAATGAGCAGTTCTTC
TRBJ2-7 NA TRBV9 CASSLEGRAYEQYF TGTGCCAGCAGCTTAGAGGGCAGGGCTTACGAGCAGTACTTC
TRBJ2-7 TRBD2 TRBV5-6 CASSLTSGIYYEQYF TGTGCCAGCAGCTTGACTAGCGGGATATACTACGAGCAGTACTTC
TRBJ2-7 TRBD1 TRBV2 CASSLQGTTYEQYF TGTGCCAGCAGTCTACAGGGGACCACCTACGAGCAGTACTTC
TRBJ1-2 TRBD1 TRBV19 CASTGQVYYGYTF TGTGCCAGTACCGGACAGGTCTACTATGGCTACACCTTC
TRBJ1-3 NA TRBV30 CAWSVVAGNTIYF TGTGCCTGGAGTGTCGTGGCTGGAAACACCATATATTTT
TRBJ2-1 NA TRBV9 CASSVATYNEQFF TGTGCCAGCAGCGTAGCTACATACAATGAGCAGTTCTTC
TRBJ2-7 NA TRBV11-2 CASSHAHYEQYF TGTGCCAGCAGCCACGCCCACTACGAGCAGTACTTC
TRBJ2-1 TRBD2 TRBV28 CASSSPGGTSYNEQFF TGTGCCAGCAGTTCCCCGGGGGGAACCTCCTACAATGAGCAGTTCTTC
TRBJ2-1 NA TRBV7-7 CASSFSGDPNEQFF TGTGCCAGCAGCTTTAGCGGAGACCCCAATGAGCAGTTCTTC
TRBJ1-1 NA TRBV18 CASSPGGRNTEAFF TGTGCCAGCTCACCAGGGGGACGGAACACTGAAGCTTTCTTT
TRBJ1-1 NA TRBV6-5 CASSYLSEAFF TGTGCCAGCAGTTACCTTTCTGAAGCTTTCTTT
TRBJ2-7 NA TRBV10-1 CASSESRTRSYEQYF TGCGCCAGCAGTGAGTCAAGAACTAGATCCTACGAGCAGTACTTC
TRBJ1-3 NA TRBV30 CAAETGNTIYF TGTGCCGCGGAGACAGGAAACACCATATATTTT
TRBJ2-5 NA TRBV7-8 CASSLRGPQETQYF TGTGCCAGCAGCTTAAGGGGTCCCCAAGAGACCCAGTACTTC
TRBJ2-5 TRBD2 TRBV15 CATSSAGGIVETQYF TGTGCCACCAGCTCCGCGGGGGGGATAGTAGAGACCCAGTACTTC